A selection of T cell receptor beta chains follows, all from one sample in a study of beta chain features in type 1 diabetes. The table came from immunoSEQ multiplex PCR; TCRdb's copy has only in-frame clones and leaves some out. Found here are around 450,000 clones, more than 9.5% of them singletons; the top ten hold about 0.045%. The sequencing input was naive CD4+ T cells from blood. Every receptor here comes from a young woman in good health. Both conserved end residues are part of each CDR3. Fields, in order: V gene, J gene, CDR3 protein.

TRBV7-9,TRBJ2-2,CASSLRTSEKFTDTGELFF
TRBV19,TRBJ2-3,CASSRAGALADTQYF
TRBV7-2,TRBJ2-4,CASSLGTGTKNIQYF
TRBV6-6,TRBJ1-4,CASALQGRREKLFF
TRBV7-7,TRBJ2-1,CASSLGVSSYNEQFF
TRBV20-1,TRBJ1-6,CSTSGGSPLHF
TRBV14,TRBJ1-2,CASSQGAIYGYTF
TRBV28,TRBJ2-3,CASSLAFTDTQYF
TRBV11-3,TRBJ2-1,CASSSMNLAGGSYNEQFF
TRBV7-2,TRBJ1-1,CASSFTAPEAFF
TRBV6-5,TRBJ2-2,CASSYGFGGRELFF
TRBV7-9,TRBJ1-3,CASSPEGTPGNTIYF
TRBV7-9,TRBJ2-5,CASRGRDQETQYF
TRBV9,TRBJ1-6,CASSATGTGDLPLHF
TRBV7-3,TRBJ2-7,CASSLNRGDVSEQYF
TRBV6-5,TRBJ2-6,CASSSGTGANVLTF
TRBV9,TRBJ2-2,CASSVSGELFF
TRBV7-7,TRBJ2-5,CARMWIRSRETQYF
TRBV30,TRBJ2-7,CAWETGTYEQYF
TRBV7-2,TRBJ2-2,CASSPTGLRELFF
TRBV15,TRBJ2-5,CATSLGGWETQYF
TRBV5-1,TRBJ1-2,CASSLGSNYGYTF
TRBV5-1,TRBJ2-1,CASSSSGVTYNEQFF
TRBV11-3,TRBJ2-7,CASSLARGASYEQYF
TRBV27,TRBJ2-1,CAVRGLGTRDNEQFF
TRBV7-2,TRBJ1-1,CASSRRQGEYTEAFF
TRBV16,TRBJ2-4,CASSQLNYDRGRQNIQYF
TRBV19,TRBJ1-6,CASGRGLPNSPLHF
TRBV7-3,TRBJ2-7,CASAQGSGYSYEQYF
TRBV12-2,TRBJ2-2,CASRLRLSGENTGELFF
TRBV7-3,TRBJ2-2,CASSSSDEELFF
TRBV29-1,TRBJ1-1,CSVEFRGGAEAFF
TRBV19,TRBJ2-5,CASSIVTGAIQETQYF
TRBV30,TRBJ2-6,CAWSVAGANVLTF
TRBV18,TRBJ2-5,CASSLGQQETQYF
TRBV6-6,TRBJ2-7,CASRSGTGKYSYEQYF
TRBV6-4,TRBJ2-1,CASGPDWGNEQFF
TRBV25-1,TRBJ1-2,CASSDPGQKGFNYGYTF
TRBV7-6,TRBJ1-6,CASSHGQDNSPLHF
TRBV10-3,TRBJ2-3,CAIKREGDTQYF
TRBV5-1,TRBJ2-5,CASMRRHQETQYF
TRBV28,TRBJ1-1,CASSPRQGAIAEAFF
TRBV28,TRBJ1-5,CASSLPVGGNQPQHF
TRBV9,TRBJ2-4,CASSVEADLNIQYF
TRBV18,TRBJ1-6,CASSPAPTNSPLHF
TRBV29-1,TRBJ1-1,CSVRDGGPYTEAFF
TRBV14,TRBJ2-1,CASRFRGVDSSYNEQFF
TRBV28,TRBJ2-1,CASSLYDLRGYNEQFF
TRBV5-6,TRBJ2-2,CASSLLSGELFF
TRBV15,TRBJ2-3,CATSRFGLAGDHTDTQYF
TRBV5-6,TRBJ2-5,CASSLAHRGQETQYF
TRBV11-2,TRBJ2-2,CASSLDLKTTGELFF
TRBV15,TRBJ1-2,CATSRDSYGYTF
TRBV7-2,TRBJ2-1,CASSPRLAGGIYNEQFF
TRBV7-9,TRBJ1-2,CASSLFGEASGYTF
TRBV14,TRBJ1-5,CASSQGVNQPQHF
TRBV28,TRBJ2-2,CASSLAPRPGELFF
TRBV9,TRBJ1-3,CASSPSGAGRNTIYF
TRBV5-1,TRBJ2-6,CASKEAVSGANVLTF